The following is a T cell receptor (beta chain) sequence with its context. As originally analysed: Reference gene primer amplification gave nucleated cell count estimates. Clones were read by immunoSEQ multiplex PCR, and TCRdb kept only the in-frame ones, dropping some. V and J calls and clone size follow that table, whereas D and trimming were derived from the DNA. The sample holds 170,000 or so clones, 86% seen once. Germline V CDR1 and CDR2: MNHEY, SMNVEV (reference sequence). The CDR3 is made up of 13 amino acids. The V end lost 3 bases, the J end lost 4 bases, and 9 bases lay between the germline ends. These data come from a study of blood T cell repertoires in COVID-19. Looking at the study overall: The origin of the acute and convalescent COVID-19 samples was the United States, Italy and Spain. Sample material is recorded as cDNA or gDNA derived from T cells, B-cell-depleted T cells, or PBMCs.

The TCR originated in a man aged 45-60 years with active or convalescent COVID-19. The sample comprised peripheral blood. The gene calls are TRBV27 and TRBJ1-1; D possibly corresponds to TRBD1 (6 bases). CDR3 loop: CASSFGQLTEAFF. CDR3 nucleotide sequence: TGTGCCAGCAGTTTTGGACAGCTCACTGAAGCTTTCTTT.